This is a list of T cell receptor beta chains from one sample in a study of tumor-infiltrating lymphocytes in localized non-small cell lung cancer. TCRdb keeps only in-frame clones here, not all; method: immunoSEQ multiplex PCR. The data show about 6,900 clones, around 70% seen once. Sequenced sample: lung tumor tissue. The receptors were gathered from a human donor with non-small cell lung cancer. Both conserved end residues are part of each CDR3. A D gene is named only where the DNA matches it firmly. Some rows have no size entry. The others give once, few or many, or a class for an expanded clone.

clone size	V gene	D gene	J gene	CDR3 DNA	CDR3 protein
.	TRBV6-6	.	TRBJ2-1	TGTGCCAGCAGTCTCCGGACAGTTAACTACAATGAGCAGTTCTTC	CASSLRTVNYNEQFF
.	TRBV2	.	TRBJ1-5	TGTGCCAGCAGTGAAGAATCCACGGGAAATCAGCCCCAGCATTTT	CASSEESTGNQPQHF
.	TRBV11-2	TRBD2	TRBJ2-1	TGTGCCAGCAGCCCCCCCTACGGGAGGGTCAATGAGCAGTTCTTC	CASSPPYGRVNEQFF
once	TRBV30	TRBD1	TRBJ1-1	TGTGCCTGCAGGGGGCCCACTGAAGCTTTCTTT	CACRGPTEAFF
.	TRBV11-2	TRBD1	TRBJ1-2	TGTGCCAGCAGCTCGGGACAGGCGTATGGCTACACCTTC	CASSSGQAYGYTF
.	TRBV5-1	TRBD1	TRBJ2-3	TGCGCCAGCAGGTCCACAGGGGGCTCGGCAGATACGCAGTATTTT	CASRSTGGSADTQYF
.	TRBV4-3	.	TRBJ1-1	TGCGCCAGCAGCCAAGATCTTGATCCCACCTCTCCTGGGACTGAAGCTTTCTTT	CASSQDLDPTSPGTEAFF
.	TRBV11-2	.	TRBJ1-1	TGTGCCAGCAGCTTAGACAGGGGTGGGACTGAAGCTTTCTTT	CASSLDRGGTEAFF
.	TRBV30	.	TRBJ1-1	TGTGCCTGGAGTGCCGGCGTCCAGAACACTGAAGCTTTCTTT	CAWSAGVQNTEAFF
few	TRBV18	TRBD1	TRBJ1-2	TGTGCCAGCTCACCAGGACAGGGGAACTATGGCTACACCTTC	CASSPGQGNYGYTF
.	TRBV9	.	TRBJ1-2	TGTGCCAGCAGCGTAGGAGTAGGGGTGGGAGGCTACACCTTC	CASSVGVGVGGYTF
once	TRBV6-1	TRBD1	TRBJ1-2	TGTGCCAGCAGTCCGGGACAGGGTATCGGCTACACCTTC	CASSPGQGIGYTF
.	TRBV4-1	.	TRBJ2-7	TGCGCCAGCAGCCAAGGTCAGGAGGACACCTACGAGCAGTACTTC	CASSQGQEDTYEQYF
.	TRBV15	.	TRBJ2-5	TGTGCCACCAGCGGCCGGGACGTCCAAGAGACCCAGTACTTC	CATSGRDVQETQYF
.	TRBV15	.	TRBJ1-5	TGTGCCACCAGCGCCCAAGGAAATCAGCCCCAGCATTTT	CATSAQGNQPQHF
once	TRBV2	.	TRBJ2-5	TGTGCCAGCAGACTACAAGAGACCCAGTACTTC	CASRLQETQYF
.	TRBV28	.	TRBJ1-2	TGTGCCAGCAGTGGTCCCATTTATGGCTACACCTTC	CASSGPIYGYTF
.	TRBV2	TRBD2	TRBJ2-1	TGTGCCAGCAGCGGGAGGGGACATGAGCAGTTCTTC	CASSGRGHEQFF
.	TRBV10-2	.	TRBJ1-5	TGCGCCAGCAGTGAAGTTGGGTACGGATATAGCAATCAGCCCCAGCATTTT	CASSEVGYGYSNQPQHF
few	TRBV10-1	.	TRBJ2-3	TGCGCCAGCAGTGAACCTGGAAAGGATACGCAGTATTTT	CASSEPGKDTQYF
.	TRBV19	.	TRBJ1-5	TGTGCCAGTAGTCCCTATCAGGGTGGAAATCAGCCCCAGCATTTT	CASSPYQGGNQPQHF
.	TRBV19	TRBD1	TRBJ2-7	TGTGCCAGTAGTGTAGGGACAGGTTTTATCAACGAGCAGTACTTC	CASSVGTGFINEQYF
.	TRBV6-5	TRBD2	TRBJ2-2	TGTGCCAGCAGTTACGGGGCGGGAGGGTACACCGGGGAGCTGTTTTTT	CASSYGAGGYTGELFF
.	TRBV4-2	.	TRBJ1-5	TGTGCCAGCAGCAGGACCGGGACACCGGGGTATAGCAATCAGCCCCAGCATTTT	CASSRTGTPGYSNQPQHF
.	TRBV30	.	TRBJ1-4	TGTGCCTGGAGGGCTGGGGGCGCGGATAATGAAAAACTGTTTTTT	CAWRAGGADNEKLFF
medium-sized	TRBV6-5	.	TRBJ2-7	TGTGCCAGCAGTTACTCAGGTACTGGCGTCTACGAGCAGTACTTC	CASSYSGTGVYEQYF
few	TRBV5-1	.	TRBJ2-2	TGCGCCAGCAACGAAGCCGGGACAAACACCGGGGAGCTGTTTTTT	CASNEAGTNTGELFF
.	TRBV6-5	.	TRBJ1-2	TGTGCCAGCAGTCTTCGTTTTGACATTGGAGGCTACACCTTC	CASSLRFDIGGYTF